The source of this T cell receptor (beta chain) is a study of prognosis after radiotherapy for stage I lung cancer. Background on the study: Stereotactic body radiotherapy was never combined with concurrent therapy in any patient.

It was by two-round multiplex PCR that TCR beta CDR3 was amplified from genomic DNA. First-round PCR, the initial amplification, used primers specific to each TRBV and TRBJ gene. TCRdb analysed the multiplex PCR reads with MiXCR anew, one entry per CDR3 protein. The sample holds around 26,000 distinct CDR3 sequences, about 32% seen once. This clonotype was recorded many times. The germline CDR1 and CDR2 sequences are SEHNR and FQNEAQ (reference sequence). V shed 5 bases and J shed 3 bases, with 10 bases lying between them. CDR3 length equals 13 residues. The input for sequencing was PBMCs, taken before or after stereotactic body radiation therapy (not recorded which). The sequence was obtained from a donor over 45 with non-small cell lung cancer. The chain is built from TRBV7-9 and TRBJ2-5; tentatively, D is TRBD1 (6 bases). The CDR3 sequence: CASSVRGEETQYF. The CDR3 DNA follows: TGTGCCAGCAGCGTCAGGGGAGAAGAGACCCAGTACTTC.